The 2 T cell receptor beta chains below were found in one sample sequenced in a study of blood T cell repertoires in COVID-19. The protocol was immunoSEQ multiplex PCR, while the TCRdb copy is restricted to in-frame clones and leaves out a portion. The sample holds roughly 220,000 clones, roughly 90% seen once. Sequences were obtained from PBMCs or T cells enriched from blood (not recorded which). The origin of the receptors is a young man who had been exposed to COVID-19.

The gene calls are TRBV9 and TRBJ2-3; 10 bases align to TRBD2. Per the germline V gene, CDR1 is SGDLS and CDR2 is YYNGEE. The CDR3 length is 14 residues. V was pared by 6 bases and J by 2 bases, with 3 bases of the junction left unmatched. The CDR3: CASNLAGATDTQYF. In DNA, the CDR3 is TGTGCCAGCAATCTAGCGGGGGCCACAGATACGCAGTATTTT.

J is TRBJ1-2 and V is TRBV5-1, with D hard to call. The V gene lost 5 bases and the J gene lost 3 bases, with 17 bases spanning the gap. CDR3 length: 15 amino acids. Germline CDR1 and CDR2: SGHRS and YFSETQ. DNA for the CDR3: TGCGCCAGCAGTTTAGGGAGAAAGGAGTACTATGGCTACACCTTC. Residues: CASSLGRKEYYGYTF.